This record looks at one TCR beta chain sequence and its context. This clonotype was seen many times. What this receptor recognizes is not known. Base quality data are lacking; no much larger clone is found one base away. The sample originates from a study of T cells in Graves' hyperthyroidism and ophthalmopathy (dated by TCRdb to 2018 to 2020). About the full investigation: Peripheral blood was collected at initial diagnosis, before any treatment. To identify TCR V-J signatures that set the groups apart, the researchers used a discovery cohort of 100 or so patients, made up of around 40 with Graves' ophthalmopathy and 57 with stable Graves' hyperthyroidism. Whether ophthalmopathy could be predicted prospectively was tested in an independent validation cohort made up of under 20 hyperthyroidism patients plus 17 patients who later progressed to ophthalmopathy. The 100 or so discovery patients were divided at random into training and test sets in a 7:3 ratio. The study also compared thyroid tissue and blood T-cell repertoires from five or six Graves' hyperthyroidism patients. Following sampling, methimazole starting at 30 mg daily was given to hyperthyroidism patients, and high-dose intravenous methylprednisolone was given to ophthalmopathy patients. The paper describes TCR Vbeta CDR3 sequencing of roughly 130 peripheral blood samples, made up of 43 ophthalmopathy patients, around 73 hyperthyroidism patients and roughly 17 progressor patients.

General findings and caveats noted by the study authors: Sample size was not statistically predetermined, and blinding of investigators to group allocation was not performed. Most expanded thyroid clonotypes (frequency above 0.001) were also detected in blood, a finding suggesting that blood repertoires may reflect thyroid immune responses. In validation, the model predicted progression to ophthalmopathy with approximately 71% sensitivity and less than 75% specificity, a median of 6.5 months before onset. Ophthalmopathy was separated from stable hyperthyroidism by a 13 V-J signature model, with roughly 88% sensitivity and 81% to 82% specificity obtained in cross-validation and 80%/75% obtained in testing.

Ophthalmopathy patients had moderately to severely active disease, with a Clinical Activity Score of 3 or more, a NOSPECS grade of 4 or more, and a disease duration of less than 3 months. The study excluded patients with uncontrolled infections, other autoimmune diseases, pregnancy or lactation. Diagnoses relied on clinical symptoms, serum thyroxine and TRAb, thyroid ultrasound and orbital computed tomography. PBMCs were separated from over 9 ml of fresh peripheral blood using Ficoll-Paque density gradient centrifugation. Total RNA was extracted with Trizol reagent, and quality was checked on an Agilent 2100 Bioanalyzer. The TCR beta CDR3 regions were amplified from the RNA transcripts. A first-round RT-PCR of the TCR CDR3 used the HTBI primer set with the Qiagen OneStep RT-PCR kit. Libraries were constructed in a second round of multiplex PCR, after which size selection and purification were carried out. Sequencing of the libraries was done on an Illumina HiSeq2000 using paired-end 100 bp reads. The original methods were these. SOAPnuke was used to process the raw data, throwing out any read that contained adapters or uncalled bases, had a mean Phred below 15, or lacked an exact constant-primer or identifier match. High-quality paired reads were merged using COPE v1.2.5, and each unique nucleotide sequence was defined as a clonotype. Clonotypes were aligned to IMGT TRBV, TRBD and TRBJ reference segments using MiTCR v1.1. Analysis was restricted to V-J combinations with a frequency above 0.0001, which covered about 99% of repertoires. A TCS score was defined as the ratio between F50 (clonal expansion) and ExV (chaos), using BLOSUM62-based TCRdist between CDR3 peptides within each V-J. Welch's t-statistics and random forest reduced around 550 V-J features to fewer than 15, which were used in a naive Bayes classifier (R e1071). The public reads were reprocessed in TCRdb via fastp at Q25 and MiXCR, keeping in-frame beta chains. Each record represents a unique CDR3 protein, reported with the most common genes and DNA among its rows. The V and J calls reflect TCRdb's pipeline rather than the authors' work. This sample is represented by around 400,000 distinct CDR3 sequences; around 15% of them were singletons. The ten top clones hold roughly 19% of the sample.

The junction shows trimming of 1 base on V and 1 base on J, plus 16 bases between the germline ends. From the cysteine through the phenylalanine, the CDR3 covers 16 amino acids. Only CDR3 DNA is held: 48 bases, read in frame from base 1. According to the germline V gene (reference sequence), CDR1 reads DFQATT and CDR2 reads SNEGSKA. Sequences were obtained from blood. This TCR was recovered from an older woman with Graves' ophthalmopathy. The sequence joins TRBV20-1 to TRBJ1-1, and perhaps TRBD1 as D gene, on 6 matching bases. The CDR3 corresponds to CSARAMTGGGNTEAFF. The nucleotides are TGCAGTGCTAGAGCCATGACAGGTGGCGGGAACACTGAAGCTTTCTTT.